This is a list of T cell receptor beta chains from one sample in a study of blood T cells in healthy people across ages. TCRdb reprocessed the 5' RACE reads via MiXCR and lists one record per CDR3 protein. This table has under 1 million distinct CDR3 sequences, 40% to 50% appearing once. Sequencing was done on a sample of blood. The source is a man between 60 and 70 years old in good health. The CDR3 runs from the conserved cysteine through the conserved F or W. Each record gives: D gene, J gene, V gene, clone size, CDR3 DNA, CDR3 protein. The D gene is left open where the match is weak. Clone size, where shown, is once, few, many, or a class for clones that have expanded.

- TRBJ2-7 TRBV2 - TGTGCCAGCAGTGAGGACGGGACACCAACCAAATACGAGCAGTACTTC CASSEDGTPTKYEQYF
TRBD2 TRBJ2-5 TRBV3-1 - TGTGCCAGCAGCCAGGCTAGCGGGAGTGTCGAGACCCAGTACTTC CASSQASGSVETQYF
- TRBJ2-1 TRBV20-1 many TGCAGTGCTAGGTACGGCGGGGGCACCTACAATGAGCAGTTCTTC CSARYGGGTYNEQFF
- TRBJ2-5 TRBV20-1 - TGCAGTGCTATCAATCTCGGGGGCGTCGAGACCCAGTACTTC CSAINLGGVETQYF
- TRBJ2-7 TRBV20-1 - TGCAGTGCTAGGCGTCTCATCTACGAGCAGTACTTC CSARRLIYEQYF
TRBD2 TRBJ2-3 TRBV5-1 - TGCGCCAGTCTCCGATGGGGGGGGAGCACAGATACGCAGTATTTT CASLRWGGSTDTQYF
TRBD1 TRBJ1-1 TRBV9 - TGTGCCAGCAGCGCAGGGGGCTTCTCTGAAGCTTTCTTT CASSAGGFSEAFF
TRBD1 TRBJ1-1 TRBV27 - TGTGCCAGCGGATCCGGGACAGGGGGCAGGGCTGAAGCTTTCTTT CASGSGTGGRAEAFF
- TRBJ2-6 TRBV10-3 - TGTGCCATCAGTGAAGCAGGGGCTGGGGCCAACGTCCTGACTTTC CAISEAGAGANVLTF
- TRBJ2-7 TRBV6-1 many TGTGCCAGCAGCACCTCTAAATACGAGCAGTACTTC CASSTSKYEQYF
TRBD1 TRBJ1-5 TRBV6-1 - TGTGCCAGCAGATGGGGGGGACAGGGCCTATCTGTCCCTTATAGCAATCAGCCCCAGCATTTT CASRWGGQGLSVPYSNQPQHF
TRBD1 TRBJ2-1 TRBV15 - TGTGCCACCAGCAGAGGCCGACAGGGTTTGAGCTCCTACAATGAGCAGTTCTTC CATSRGRQGLSSYNEQFF
- TRBJ2-1 TRBV27 few TGTGCCAGCAGTTTAAATTTGTGGGATTCCTACAATGAGCAGTTCTTC CASSLNLWDSYNEQFF
TRBD2 TRBJ2-5 TRBV28 - TGTGTCAGCAGCCAAACACTAGCGGTCGGGGAGACCCAGTACTTC CVSSQTLAVGETQYF
- TRBJ1-4 TRBV7-2 - TGTGCCAGCAGCCTCCCCGCGGGAAAACTGTTTTTT CASSLPAGKLFF
- TRBJ1-1 TRBV7-2 few TGTGCCAGCAGCCCACTGCCTGGGATTAATGAAGCTTTCTTT CASSPLPGINEAFF
- TRBJ2-7 TRBV25-1 few TGTGCCAGCAGTGATGCGGGGGCCTCCTACGAGCAGTACTTC CASSDAGASYEQYF
- TRBJ2-1 TRBV6-2/TRBV6-3 - TGTGCCAGCAGGCAGACGACGGGTTACAATGAGCAGTTCTTC CASRQTTGYNEQFF
- TRBJ2-6 TRBV6-1 - TGTGCCAGCGGCATGTGGACGTCCCTCTCTGGGGCCAACGTCCTGACTTTC CASGMWTSLSGANVLTF
- TRBJ1-1 TRBV15 - TGTGCCACCAGCGGAGAACTATGGACTGAAGCTTTCTTT CATSGELWTEAFF
TRBD2 TRBJ2-7 TRBV7-6 - TGTGCCAGCAGCTTAGGAGGGGGACTAGCGGGGGGTGTTGGCGAGCAGTACTTC CASSLGGGLAGGVGEQYF
TRBD2 TRBJ2-3 TRBV24-1 - TGTGCCACCAGTGATGGCCCACTAGCGGGGGGTATAGATACGCAGTATTTT CATSDGPLAGGIDTQYF
- TRBJ2-2 TRBV6-2/TRBV6-3 - TGTGCCAGCAAAAGGGATACCGGGGAGCTGTTTTTT CASKRDTGELFF
TRBD2 TRBJ2-5 TRBV20-1 - TGCAGTGCTAGAGGGGGACTAGCGAAGCGGGAGATCCAGTACTTC CSARGGLAKREIQYF
TRBD2 TRBJ2-7 TRBV3-1 - TGTGCCAGCAACCAAGATCGGCGGGGGAGATCCTACGAGCAGTACTTC CASNQDRRGRSYEQYF
- TRBJ1-5 TRBV6-2/TRBV6-3 - TGTGCCAGCAGTTTGTACCGAGGGGGTCAGCCCCAGCATTTT CASSLYRGGQPQHF
- TRBJ2-6 TRBV6-2/TRBV6-3 - TGTGCCAGCAGACCGGCAGCCTCTGGGGCCAACGTCCTGACTTTC CASRPAASGANVLTF
TRBD2 TRBJ2-3 TRBV7-2 - TGTGCCAGCAGCTTATCCCTAGCGGGGATCACAGATACGCAGTATTTT CASSLSLAGITDTQYF
TRBD1 TRBJ2-7 TRBV4-1 - TGCGCCAGCAGCCAAGATCCCGGGACAGGGTCATCCTACGAGCAGTACTTC CASSQDPGTGSSYEQYF
TRBD1 TRBJ1-2 TRBV3-1 - TGTGCCAGCGCACGCCGGGACAGGGGGCGTCGGGACTATGGCTACACCTTC CASARRDRGRRDYGYTF
- TRBJ2-5 TRBV20-1 - TGCAGTGCTAGAATTGCAGGAGGGCAAGAGACCCAGTACTTC CSARIAGGQETQYF
TRBD1 TRBJ2-5 TRBV20-1 few TGCAGTGCGACAGGGCGTCAAGAGACCCAGTACTTC CSATGRQETQYF
- TRBJ1-6 TRBV6-5 - TGTGCCAGCAGTCAAAAACAGGCCTATAATTCACCCCTCCACTTT CASSQKQAYNSPLHF
TRBD2 TRBJ2-3 TRBV30 - TGTGCCTGGAGTCGGGGGGGGAAGGATACGCAGTATTTT CAWSRGGKDTQYF
- TRBJ2-7 TRBV15 many TGTGCCACCAGCAGAGAGGGGAATCCCACCTACGAGCAGTACTTC CATSREGNPTYEQYF
- TRBJ2-2 TRBV20-1 - TGCAGTGTAACGACCGAGAACACCGGGGAGCTGTTTTTT CSVTTENTGELFF
- TRBJ2-5 TRBV7-7 few TGTGCTAGCAGCTTAAATCCCGGGGAGCAAGAGACCCAGTACTTC CASSLNPGEQETQYF
TRBD2 TRBJ2-7 TRBV5-1 - TGCGCCAGCAGCCAGACACTAGCGTCCAGCTCCTACGAGCAGTACTTC CASSQTLASSSYEQYF
TRBD2 TRBJ2-3 TRBV7-6 - TGTGCCAGCAGCCCCGGGGAGGGGCGAACAGATACGCAGTATTTT CASSPGEGRTDTQYF
- TRBJ2-5 TRBV15 - TGTGCCACCAGCAGAGAAAGGCAGGGATGGGGAGAGACCCAGTACTTC CATSRERQGWGETQYF
- TRBJ2-7 TRBV7-2 - TGTGCCAGCAGCGCCCAGTGGGGAGTATTCTCCTACGAGCAGTACTTC CASSAQWGVFSYEQYF
- TRBJ2-4 TRBV21-1 - TGTGCCAGCAGCAAAAGGGACAGGGGTTTTGCCAAAAACATTCAGTACTTC CASSKRDRGFAKNIQYF
- TRBJ2-1 TRBV20-1 once TGCAGCGCTACAGGAAACAATGAGCAGTTCTTC CSATGNNEQFF